The present T cell receptor (beta chain) was sequenced within a study of beta chain features in type 1 diabetes. Germline CDR1 and CDR2: SEHNR and FQNEAQ (reference sequence). The CDR3 contains 10 residues. V lost 6 bases to trimming and J lost 5 bases, with 4 bases between them. General study findings and limits: Whether HLA type influences TCRB rearrangement remained unresolved here. Type 1 diabetes patients had moderately but significantly shorter TCRB CDR3s in all four CD4+ subsets.

The investigators reverse transcribed all of the isolated RNA, so they sequenced expressed TCRB transcripts. Samples of naive, central memory and regulatory T cells yielded a mean of about 3.9 million reads. Clones were sequenced by immunoSEQ multiplex PCR, and TCRdb holds only the in-frame ones, with some missing. The sample yields hundreds of thousands of clones, about an eighth seen once. The purity of all sorted populations exceeded 98%. The sample holds a few counts of this clone. Its antigen is unknown. The sample carries other DNA sequences with the same CDR3. Sequencing was done on a sample of naive CD4+ T cells from blood. The source of this sequence is a young man with type 1 diabetes. The chain carries TRBV7-9 and TRBJ1-2; D is undetermined. The CDR3: CASSSYGYTF. The CDR3 nucleotides read TGTGCCAGCAGTAGTTATGGCTACACCTTC.